Listed here are 15 T cell receptor beta chains from one sample, sequenced in a study of shared clonotypes between healthy human individuals. TCRdb's table, derived via immunoSEQ multiplex PCR, lists solely in-frame clones and lacks some. The sample shows some 1.5 million clones, roughly 98% of them seen only once. Material: naive CD4+ T cells sorted from blood. The subset is: CD45RA+ positively selected. These receptors all come from a man aged 25 to 40 in good health.

The chain joins TRBV6-1 to TRBJ2-7, with D possibly TRBD1 on 6 matching bases. Germline V gene sequence: CDR1 MNHNS, CDR2 SASEGT. This CDR3 comprises 15 residues. V was cut by 2 bases and J by 6 bases, with 17 bases left in between. The CDR3 sequence: CASSEKGQGAGEQYF. Written as DNA, the CDR3 is TGTGCCAGCAGTGAAAAGGGACAAGGGGCCGGCGAGCAGTACTTC.

V usage is TRBV19 and J usage is TRBJ1-4; the match to TRBD1 covers 7 bases. V was pared by 5 bases and J by 6 bases, with 6 bases of the junction left unmatched. The CDR3 sequence is 14 residues long. Germline V gene data show CDR1 as LNHDA and CDR2 as SQIVND (reference sequence). The CDR3 DNA reads TGTGCCAGTAGTGGGACAGTCCTGGATGAAAAACTGTTTTTT. This translates into CASSGTVLDEKLFF.

The chain joins TRBV10-2 to TRBJ2-7; 14 positions agree with TRBD2. The CDR3 has 14 residues. With V trimmed by 3 bases and J by 6 bases, 1 base remained unmatched. CDR1 and CDR2 from the germline V gene are WSHSY and SAAADI. CDR3 coding DNA: TGCGCCAGCAGTGAAGGACTAGCGGGAGGCGAGCAGTACTTC. Translation gives CASSEGLAGGEQYF.

This clone was observed once. The same CDR3 is also encoded by other DNA sequences in this sample. CDR3 region: CASSPGQYNEQFF. In nucleotides, the CDR3 is TGTGCCAGCAGCCCAGGACAGTACAATGAGCAGTTCTTC. This chain links TRBV7-9 with TRBJ2-1; tentative D call: TRBD1 (6 bases). The CDR3 contains 13 residues. V dropped 5 bases and J dropped 4 bases, with 9 bases sitting between them. Germline V lookup: CDR1 SEHNR, CDR2 FQNEAQ (reference sequence).

The chain joins TRBV19 to TRBJ1-2, with 7 bases fitting TRBD1. Germline V gene sequence: CDR1 LNHDA, CDR2 SQIVND (reference sequence). V lost 3 bases, J lost 6 bases, and 13 bases stayed unmatched. The CDR3 is 16 amino acids. CDR3 residues: CASSILQGTSIHGYTF. CDR3 nucleotides: TGTGCCAGTAGTATTTTACAGGGGACGAGTATACATGGCTACACCTTC.

The J gene is TRBJ1-5, the V gene TRBV6-6, with D perhaps TRBD1 (5 bases). CDR1 is MNHNY and CDR2 is SVGAGI in the germline V gene (reference sequence). The CDR3 covers 15 residues. V gave up 1 base and J gave up 2 bases, with 9 bases separating them. CDR3: CASSYFGAGNQPQHF. The CDR3 region has the DNA TGTGCCAGCAGTTACTTCGGGGCTGGCAATCAGCCCCAGCATTTT.

The chain employs TRBV9 and TRBJ2-1, with no clear D. V lost 0 bases and J 7 bases, leaving 5 bases between the germline ends. The V gene's germline CDR1 is SGDLS and CDR2 YYNGEE. The CDR3 spans 12 residues. The CDR3 spells CASSVERNEQFF. The DNA of the CDR3 is TGTGCCAGCAGCGTAGAGAGAAATGAGCAGTTCTTC.

Worth noting for this clone: In the same sample, other DNA sequences code for this CDR3. The CDR3 protein is CASSMPYGYTF. The CDR3 DNA follows: TGTGCCAGCAGTATGCCCTATGGCTACACCTTC. The J gene is TRBJ1-2, the V gene TRBV28; D gene unclear. V lost 5 bases to trimming and J lost 4 bases, with 5 bases between them. The V gene's germline CDR1 is MDHEN and CDR2 SYDVKM. The CDR3 is made up of 11 amino acids.

Comment on this clone: The sample carries other DNA sequences with the same CDR3. The V and J genes are TRBV20-1 and TRBJ2-5, with D unresolved. Deletions cut 5 bases from V and 5 bases from J, with 6 bases between. The length of the CDR3 is 10 residues. The germline V gene encodes CDR1 DFQATT and CDR2 SNEGSKA (reference sequence). The CDR3 region is CSARRETQYF. The DNA of the CDR3 is TGCAGTGCTCGTCGGGAGACCCAGTACTTC.

The chain has TRBV28 and TRBJ2-2; D not resolved. The CDR3 loop spans 10 amino acids. Per germline, CDR1 MDHEN and CDR2 SYDVKM. The V end was cut by 10 bases, the J end by 9 bases, with 9 bases between. The CDR3 loop is CATLGRELFF. The CDR3 nucleotides read TGTGCCACTCTAGGGAGGGAGCTGTTTTTT. The variable domain in full, with the rest retrieved from reference TRBV28 and TRBJ2-2, is DVKVTQSSRYLVKRTGEKVFLECVQDMDHENMFWYRQDPGLGLRLIYFSYDVKMKEKGDIPEGYSVSREKKERFSLILESASTNQTSMYLCATLGRELFFGEGSRLTVL.

The rearrangement uses TRBV4-1 and TRBJ1-1; D is perhaps TRBD1 (5 bases). The germline V gene encodes CDR1 MGHRA and CDR2 YSYEKL. The CDR3 is 16 amino acids. The V end lost 1 base, the J end lost 5 bases, and 17 bases lay between the germline ends. The CDR3 sequence is CASSQGLPGVGTEAFF. As DNA, the CDR3 is TGCGCCAGCAGCCAAGGGCTTCCGGGGGTGGGGACTGAAGCTTTCTTT.

CDR3 in amino acids: CASSLVTGTGANVLTF. The CDR3, as DNA: TGCGCCAGCAGCTTGGTTACCGGTACTGGGGCCAACGTCCTGACTTTC. The chain employs TRBV5-1 and TRBJ2-6, with D uncertain. The CDR3 contains 16 residues. Deletions cut 0 bases from V and 2 bases from J, with 9 bases between. Per germline, CDR1 SGHRS and CDR2 YFSETQ.

This chain connects TRBV6-6 to TRBJ1-1; D possibly corresponds to TRBD1 (5 bases). Trimming took 6 bases from V and 4 from J, leaving 18 bases between them. The CDR3 covers 15 residues. The germline V gene has CDR1 MNHNY and CDR2 SVGAGI (reference sequence). For the CDR3, the DNA is TGTGCCAGCAGCAACTCCCAGACGGGGGTCACTGAAGCTTTCTTT. It codes for CASSNSQTGVTEAFF.

This chain connects TRBV15 to TRBJ2-7; D possibly uses TRBD1 or TRBD2 (6 bases each). Germline assignment: CDR1 LNHNV and CDR2 YYDKDF (reference sequence). V dropped 8 bases and J dropped 6 bases, with 14 bases sitting between them. There are 12 residues in the CDR3. This CDR3 reads CATRRGTSEQYF. CDR3 nucleotide sequence: TGTGCCACCCGGAGGGGGACCTCCGAGCAGTACTTC.

V gene TRBV6-1 combines with J gene TRBJ2-2, with 7 bases aligning to TRBD1. This CDR3 region has 15 residues. The germline V gene encodes CDR1 MNHNS and CDR2 SASEGT. Trimming cost V 8 bases and J 0 bases; bases outside gene matches: 6. Here the CDR3 DNA reads TGTGCCAGCGTAACCGGGACAGCGAACACCGGGGAGCTGTTTTTT. The encoded protein is CASVTGTANTGELFF.